This TCR beta chain emerged from a study of T-cell reconstitution after alpha-beta-depleted transplantation in children. In this sample, this clonotype is medium-sized. CDR3 length: 12 residues. V dropped 5 bases and J dropped 10 bases, with 12 bases sitting between them. CDR1 is SGHTA and CDR2 is FQGNSA in the germline V gene. Preparing the TCRbeta library involved the use of unique molecular identifiers. Each CDR3 protein is one row after TCRdb ran MiXCR on the PCR reads. The table has tens of thousands of distinct CDR3 sequences, roughly a tenth seen once. The chain links TRBV7-2 to TRBJ2-1; maybe TRBD2 (5 bases). Sequencing used PBMCs from the stem cell graft donor, obtained from the stem cell graft. This clonotype was obtained from a human donor who donated a stem cell graft to a child with chronic granulomatous disease. The CDR3 sequence: CASSPGRREQFF. For the CDR3, the DNA is TGTGCCAGCAGCCCTGGACGGAGGGAGCAGTTCTTC.